This T cell receptor (beta chain) was retrieved from a study of blood T cell repertoires in COVID-19. Study as a whole: The analysed material was cDNA or gDNA that came from T cells, B-cell-depleted T cells, or PBMCs.

V lost 6 bases and J 0 bases, leaving 8 bases between the germline ends. CDR1 is SNHLY and CDR2 is FYNNEI in the germline V gene. CDR3 length: 14 amino acids. Per the study methods: By means of reference gene primer amplification, nucleated cell counts were estimated. Generated by immunoSEQ multiplex PCR, the TCRdb table keeps only in-frame clones and is missing some. The V and J calls and the clone size are those of that table, but D and trimming were determined from the DNA. Of about 94,000 clones in the sample, roughly four fifths are singletons; the top ten hold around 6.9%. Sequenced sample: peripheral blood. The genes are TRBV2 and TRBJ1-4; no clear D. This receptor was taken from a man aged 60 to 69 with acute or convalescent COVID-19. The CDR3 protein is CASRNGATNEKLFF. DNA of the CDR3: TGTGCCAGCAGGAACGGTGCAACTAATGAAAAACTGTTTTTT.